The rows below give T cell receptor beta chains drawn from one sample of a study of T cell changes during pregnancy in multiple sclerosis. TCRdb's copy holds only in-frame clones and misses some; the assay was immunoSEQ multiplex PCR. This table holds about 83,000 clones, about 90% found once. Specimen: PBMCs, collected in the first trimester of pregnancy. Receptors were obtained from a female donor in good health, serving as a control in a pregnancy study. Some clones in this sample may be carry-over from other donors' samples. Both conserved end residues are part of each CDR3. The order of the fields is D gene, V gene, clone size, J gene, CDR3 protein, CDR3 DNA. A D gene is named only where the DNA matches it firmly. A row's size may be missing; if present it is once, few, many or a size class.

-	TRBV2	once	TRBJ2-7	CASSKQDRHYEQYF	TGTGCCAGCAGTAAACAGGACCGCCACTACGAGCAGTACTTC
-	TRBV9	-	TRBJ1-5	CASSEWARGPQHF	TGTGCCAGCAGCGAATGGGCCCGGGGGCCCCAGCATTTT
TRBD2	TRBV11-3	-	TRBJ2-1	CASSFETGGPYNEQFF	TGTGCCAGCAGCTTCGAGACGGGAGGGCCATACAATGAGCAGTTCTTC
TRBD1	TRBV14	-	TRBJ2-5	CASSPRQGTKTQYF	TGTGCCAGCAGCCCCCGACAGGGGACGAAGACCCAGTACTTC
TRBD1	TRBV4-1	-	TRBJ2-6	CASSHPGTGGSGANVLTF	TGCGCCAGCAGCCATCCCGGGACAGGGGGTTCTGGGGCCAACGTCCTGACTTTC
-	TRBV19	few	TRBJ1-1	CASSIERGSEAFF	TGTGCCAGTAGTATAGAGCGGGGCTCTGAAGCTTTCTTT
TRBD2	TRBV7-2	-	TRBJ2-5	CASRIAGEETQYF	TGTGCCAGCAGAATAGCGGGAGAAGAGACCCAGTACTTC
TRBD1	TRBV5-4	-	TRBJ1-1	CASSPTGVNTEAFF	TGTGCCAGCAGCCCGACAGGGGTAAACACTGAAGCTTTCTTT
-	TRBV25-1	-	TRBJ2-5	CASSAPGSQETQYF	TGTGCCAGCAGTGCACCAGGGTCCCAAGAGACCCAGTACTTC
-	TRBV7-9	-	TRBJ1-3	CASSLSTGIYSGNTIYF	TGTGCCAGCAGCTTATCCACAGGGATCTACTCTGGAAACACCATATATTTT
TRBD1	TRBV5-4	-	TRBJ2-7	CASSWGGTGGFYEQYF	TGTGCCAGCAGCTGGGGCGGGACAGGGGGCTTCTACGAGCAGTACTTC
TRBD2	TRBV6-6	-	TRBJ2-1	CASSYRAGDRDEQFF	TGTGCCAGCAGTTACAGGGCGGGAGACCGGGATGAGCAGTTCTTC
-	TRBV5-1	-	TRBJ1-2	CASSRVGAVNYGYTF	TGCGCCAGCAGCCGTGTGGGGGCGGTTAACTATGGCTACACCTTC
TRBD1	TRBV23-1	-	TRBJ1-2	CATWQGARRGYTF	TGCGCCACCTGGCAGGGGGCTAGGAGGGGCTACACCTTC
TRBD2	TRBV10-3	-	TRBJ2-5	CATLATSDGQETQYF	TGTGCCACCCTCGCGACTAGCGACGGGCAAGAGACCCAGTACTTC
TRBD1	TRBV2	-	TRBJ2-5	CASSSTGRETQYF	TGTGCCAGCAGTTCGACAGGGCGGGAGACCCAGTACTTC
-	TRBV7-8	-	TRBJ1-1	CASSTRGGTNTEAFF	TGTGCCAGCAGCACCCGGGGGGGGACGAACACTGAAGCTTTCTTT
TRBD2	TRBV7-2	-	TRBJ2-5	CASSSSGRETQYF	TGTGCCAGCAGCTCAAGCGGGAGAGAGACCCAGTACTTC
-	TRBV28	-	TRBJ2-1	CATARQEQFF	TGTGCCACCGCGCGACAGGAGCAGTTCTTC
-	TRBV5-4	-	TRBJ2-5	CASSLALSQETQYF	TGTGCCAGCAGCTTGGCCCTTAGCCAAGAGACCCAGTACTTC
TRBD1	TRBV7-2	-	TRBJ2-3	CASSATGGAADTQYF	TGTGCCAGCAGCGCCACAGGGGGCGCCGCAGATACGCAGTATTTT
TRBD2	TRBV27	once	TRBJ2-1	CASSTGLAIYNEQFF	TGTGCCAGCTCCACGGGACTAGCGATCTACAATGAGCAGTTCTTC
-	TRBV5-1	-	TRBJ2-5	CASSLTRRETQYF	TGCGCCAGCAGCCTTACTAGGCGGGAGACCCAGTACTTC
-	TRBV5-5	-	TRBJ2-1	CASSPRGNNEQFF	TGTGCCAGCAGTCCTAGGGGTAACAATGAGCAGTTCTTC
-	TRBV7-8	-	TRBJ2-7	CASRKGASGYTSSYEQYF	TGTGCCAGCAGGAAGGGGGCTAGCGGGTACACTTCTTCCTACGAGCAGTACTTC